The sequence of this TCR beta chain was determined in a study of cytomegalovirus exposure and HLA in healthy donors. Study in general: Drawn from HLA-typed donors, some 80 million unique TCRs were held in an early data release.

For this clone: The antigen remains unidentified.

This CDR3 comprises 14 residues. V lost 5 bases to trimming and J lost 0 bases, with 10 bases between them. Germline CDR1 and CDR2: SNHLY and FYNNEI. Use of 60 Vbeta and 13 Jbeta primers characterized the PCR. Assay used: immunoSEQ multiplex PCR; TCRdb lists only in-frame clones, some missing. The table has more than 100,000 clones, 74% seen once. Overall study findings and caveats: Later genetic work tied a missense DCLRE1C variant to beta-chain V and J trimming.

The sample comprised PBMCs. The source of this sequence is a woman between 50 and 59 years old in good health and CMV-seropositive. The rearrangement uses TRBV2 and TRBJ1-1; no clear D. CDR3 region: CASSQTGMNTEAFF. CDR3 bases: TGTGCCAGCAGTCAAACCGGGATGAACACTGAAGCTTTCTTT.